Listed below are T cell receptor beta chains from one sample, sequenced in a study of shared clonotypes between healthy human individuals. TCRdb's copy holds only in-frame clones and misses some; the assay was immunoSEQ multiplex PCR. The sample contains roughly 1.5 million clones, 95% to 99% of which appear only once. The specimen was naive CD4+ T cells sorted from blood. The source is a man aged 30-40 years in good health. Each CDR3 is given without its conserved first and last residue.

V: TRBV7-8
CDR3: ASSLELSSYEQY

V: TRBV7-9
CDR3: ASSHTGNTIY

V: TRBV7-2
CDR3: ASSSTGFLEQY

V: TRBV6-7
CDR3: ASSYSRGALGYEQY

V: TRBV6-5
CDR3: ASSYAPLTGELF

V: TRBV29-1
CDR3: SVSGTSGSTDTQY

V: TRBV11-2
CDR3: ASSSRGLNEKLF

V: TRBV30
CDR3: AWAVQGSTEAF

V: TRBV28
CDR3: ASSLPGSGANVLT

V: TRBV10-1
CDR3: ASSEVQGTSTDTQY

V: TRBV28
CDR3: ASRDLGQENEKLF

V: TRBV29-1
CDR3: SVVREGLNTEAF

V: TRBV7-2
CDR3: ASSSGAATTYEQY

V: TRBV9
CDR3: ASSAQRDTDSYEQY

V: TRBV19
CDR3: ASSNREPLRYSNQPQH

V: TRBV5-1
CDR3: ASSLGDTAYEQY

V: TRBV10-2
CDR3: AITAAGVGDDNEQF

V: TRBV2
CDR3: ASTFIPGAF

V: TRBV18
CDR3: ASSPPSLRQSGELF

V: TRBV5-1
CDR3: ASSLAGVPTYEQY

V: TRBV4-3
CDR3: ASSQVRGNTIY

V: TRBV5-1
CDR3: ASSLDGGPGLAGRTGELF

V: TRBV5-1
CDR3: ASSLVAGGPIGDTQY

V: TRBV7-9
CDR3: ASSAPGQSLYEQY

V: TRBV5-4
CDR3: ASSYRGQGPEAF

V: TRBV5-1
CDR3: ASSLARWIRYQETQY

V: TRBV28
CDR3: ASSLTQQGSGELF

V: TRBV7-9
CDR3: ASSLGGSNYEQY

V: TRBV5-5
CDR3: ASGPTENTSTDTQY

V: TRBV5-6
CDR3: ASSPGPQETQY

V: TRBV11-2
CDR3: ASSKQGYEQY

V: TRBV7-2
CDR3: ASSLGFRVRYEQY

V: TRBV27
CDR3: ASTQGSFWGRTDTQY

V: TRBV28
CDR3: ASSLRDRGYQPQH

V: TRBV4-1
CDR3: ASSHGQQQY

V: TRBV7-7
CDR3: ASSSGTTSTDTQY

V: TRBV5-1
CDR3: ASSYGTANTGELF

V: TRBV6-1
CDR3: ASSERQGPFMNTEAF

V: TRBV5-4
CDR3: ASSLEAGQETQY

V: TRBV5-6
CDR3: ASSLWFPGQRFYNEQF

V: TRBV9
CDR3: ASSPPTGARYEQY

V: TRBV11-3
CDR3: ASSLEQGVGEQY

V: TRBV29-1
CDR3: SVLSDREDQPQH

V: TRBV4-2
CDR3: ASTLRESSYNEQF

V: TRBV14
CDR3: ASSQRASGRFWETQY

V: TRBV28
CDR3: ASSAQQGRVGNQPQH

V: TRBV5-1
CDR3: ASSEGYEQY

V: TRBV18
CDR3: ASSLGQKTGVDEQF

V: TRBV7-9
CDR3: ASSLGEYKTQY

V: TRBV7-9
CDR3: ASSFRDGNTGELF

V: TRBV11-2
CDR3: ASSLYGPQAGELF

V: TRBV6-5
CDR3: ASSYLLGSEAF